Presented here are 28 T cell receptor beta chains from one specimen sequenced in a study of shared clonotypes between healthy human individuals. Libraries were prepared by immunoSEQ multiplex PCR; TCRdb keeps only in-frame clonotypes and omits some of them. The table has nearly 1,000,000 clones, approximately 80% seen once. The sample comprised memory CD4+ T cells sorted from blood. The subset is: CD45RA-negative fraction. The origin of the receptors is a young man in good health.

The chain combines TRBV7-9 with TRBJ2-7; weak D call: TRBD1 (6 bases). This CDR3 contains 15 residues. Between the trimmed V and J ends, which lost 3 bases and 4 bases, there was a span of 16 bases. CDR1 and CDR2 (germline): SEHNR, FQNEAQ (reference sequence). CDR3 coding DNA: TGTGCCAGCAGCTTGAACCAAGGGGGTAGGTACGAGCAGTACTTC. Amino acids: CASSLNQGGRYEQYF.

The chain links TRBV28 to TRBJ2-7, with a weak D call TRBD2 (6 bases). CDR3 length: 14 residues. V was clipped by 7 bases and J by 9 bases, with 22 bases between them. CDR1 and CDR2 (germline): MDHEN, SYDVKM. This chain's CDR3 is CASMEGLTPPGQYF. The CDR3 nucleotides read TGTGCCAGCATGGAGGGTTTAACCCCACCTGGGCAGTACTTC.

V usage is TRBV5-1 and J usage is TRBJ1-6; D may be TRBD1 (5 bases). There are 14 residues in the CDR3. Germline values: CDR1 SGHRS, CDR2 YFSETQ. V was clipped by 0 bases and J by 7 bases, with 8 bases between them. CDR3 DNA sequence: TGCGCCAGCAGCTTGGGGACAATCAATTCACCCCTCCACTTT. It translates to CASSLGTINSPLHF.

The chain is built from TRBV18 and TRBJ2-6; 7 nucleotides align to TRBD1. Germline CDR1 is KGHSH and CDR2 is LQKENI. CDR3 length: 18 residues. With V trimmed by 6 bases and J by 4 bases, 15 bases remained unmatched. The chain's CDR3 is CASSKSPTGLNGANVLTF. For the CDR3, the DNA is TGTGCCAGCTCTAAATCACCGACAGGGCTAAACGGGGCCAACGTCCTGACTTTC.

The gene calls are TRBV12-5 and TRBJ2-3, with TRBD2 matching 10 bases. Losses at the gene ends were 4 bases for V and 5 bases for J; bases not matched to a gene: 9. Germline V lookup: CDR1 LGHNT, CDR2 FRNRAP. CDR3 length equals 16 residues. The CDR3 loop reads CASGWNELAGRDTQYF. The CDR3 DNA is TGTGCTAGTGGTTGGAACGAACTAGCGGGAAGAGATACGCAGTATTTT.

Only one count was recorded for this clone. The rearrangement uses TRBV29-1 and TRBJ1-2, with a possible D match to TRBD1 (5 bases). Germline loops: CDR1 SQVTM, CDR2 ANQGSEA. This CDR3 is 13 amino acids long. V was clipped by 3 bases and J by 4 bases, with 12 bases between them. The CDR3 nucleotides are TGCAGCGTTGACCGGGGACGGTTCTATGGCTACACCTTC. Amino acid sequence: CSVDRGRFYGYTF.

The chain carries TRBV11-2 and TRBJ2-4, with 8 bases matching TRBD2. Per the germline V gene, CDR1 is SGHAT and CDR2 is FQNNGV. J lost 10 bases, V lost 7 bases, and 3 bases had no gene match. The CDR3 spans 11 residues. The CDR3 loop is CASNTGGIQYF. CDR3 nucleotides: TGTGCCAGCAACACGGGGGGGATTCAGTACTTC.

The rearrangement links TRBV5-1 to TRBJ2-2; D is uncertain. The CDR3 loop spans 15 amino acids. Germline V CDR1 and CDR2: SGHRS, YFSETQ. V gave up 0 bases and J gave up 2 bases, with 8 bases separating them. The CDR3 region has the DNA TGCGCCAGCAGCTTGGTGTCTACAAACACCGGGGAGCTGTTTTTT. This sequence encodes CASSLVSTNTGELFF.

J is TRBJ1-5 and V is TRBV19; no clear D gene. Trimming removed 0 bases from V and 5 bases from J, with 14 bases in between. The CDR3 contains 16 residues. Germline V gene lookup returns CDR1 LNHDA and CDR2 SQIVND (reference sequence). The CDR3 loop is CASSIEGSVGDQPQHF. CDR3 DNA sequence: TGTGCCAGTAGTATAGAGGGGAGTGTGGGCGATCAGCCCCAGCATTTT. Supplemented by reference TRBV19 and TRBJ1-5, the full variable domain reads DGGITQSPKYLFRKEGQNVTLSCEQNLNHDAMYWYRQDPGQGLRLIYYSQIVNDFQKGDIAEGYSVSREKKESFPLTVTSAQKNPTAFYLCASSIEGSVGDQPQHFGDGTRLSIL.

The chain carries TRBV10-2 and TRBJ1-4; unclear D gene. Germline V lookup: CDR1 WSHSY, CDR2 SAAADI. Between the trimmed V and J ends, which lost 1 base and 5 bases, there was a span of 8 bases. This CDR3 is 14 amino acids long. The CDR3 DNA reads TGCGCCAGCAGTGAGTTGGCAGGAAATGAAAAACTGTTTTTT. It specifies CASSELAGNEKLFF.

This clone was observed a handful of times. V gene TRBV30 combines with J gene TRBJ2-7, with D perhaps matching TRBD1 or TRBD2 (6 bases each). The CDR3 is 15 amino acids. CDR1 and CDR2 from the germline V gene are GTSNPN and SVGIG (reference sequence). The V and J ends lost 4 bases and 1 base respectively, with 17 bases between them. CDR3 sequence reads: CAWTPLGGLSYEQYF. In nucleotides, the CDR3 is TGTGCCTGGACCCCACTGGGGGGCCTGTCCTACGAGCAGTACTTC.

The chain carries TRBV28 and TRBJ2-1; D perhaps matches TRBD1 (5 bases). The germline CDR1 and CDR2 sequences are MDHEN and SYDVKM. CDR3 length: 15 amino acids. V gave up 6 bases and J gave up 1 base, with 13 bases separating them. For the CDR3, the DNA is TGTGCCAGCAGCTTTACAGGACCTTCCTACAATGAGCAGTTCTTC. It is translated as CASSFTGPSYNEQFF.

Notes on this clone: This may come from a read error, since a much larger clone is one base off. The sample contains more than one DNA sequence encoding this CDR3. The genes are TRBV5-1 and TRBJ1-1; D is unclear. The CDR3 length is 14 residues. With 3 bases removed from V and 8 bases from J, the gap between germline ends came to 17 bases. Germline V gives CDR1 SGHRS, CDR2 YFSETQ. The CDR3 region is CASSSRVGQAEAFF. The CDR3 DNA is TGCGCCAGCAGCTCTAGGGTAGGGCAGGCGGAAGCTTTCTTT.

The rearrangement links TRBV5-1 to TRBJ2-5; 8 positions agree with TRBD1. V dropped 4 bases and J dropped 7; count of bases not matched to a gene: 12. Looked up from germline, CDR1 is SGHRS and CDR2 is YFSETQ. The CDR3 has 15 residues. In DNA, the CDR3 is TGCGCCAGCAGCCCGGACAGGGTAGTTCGCGGGACCCAGTACTTC. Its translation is CASSPDRVVRGTQYF.

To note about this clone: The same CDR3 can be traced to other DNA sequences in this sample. CDR3 DNA: TGTGCCATCAGTGGTGGGGAGACCCAGTACTTC. Its translation: CAISGGETQYF. This sequence joins TRBV10-3 and TRBJ2-5; no definite D call. The CDR3 has 11 residues. Trimming shortened V by 4 bases and J by 5 bases, and 5 bases separated the two germline ends. CDR1 and CDR2 from the germline V gene are ENHRY and SYGVKD.

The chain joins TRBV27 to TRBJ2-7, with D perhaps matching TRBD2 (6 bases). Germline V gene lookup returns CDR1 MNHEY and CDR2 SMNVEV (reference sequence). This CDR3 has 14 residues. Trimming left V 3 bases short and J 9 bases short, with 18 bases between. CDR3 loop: CASSLAINGGRQYF. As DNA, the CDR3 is TGTGCCAGCAGTTTGGCCATTAACGGAGGGAGGCAGTACTTC.

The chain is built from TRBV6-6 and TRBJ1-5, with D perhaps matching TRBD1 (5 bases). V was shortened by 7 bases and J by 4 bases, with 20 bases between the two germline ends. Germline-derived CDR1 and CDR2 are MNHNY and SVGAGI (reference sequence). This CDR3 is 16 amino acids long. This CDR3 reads CASISSRRGGNQPQHF. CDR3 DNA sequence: TGTGCCAGCATTTCTAGTAGGAGGGGTGGGAATCAGCCCCAGCATTTT.

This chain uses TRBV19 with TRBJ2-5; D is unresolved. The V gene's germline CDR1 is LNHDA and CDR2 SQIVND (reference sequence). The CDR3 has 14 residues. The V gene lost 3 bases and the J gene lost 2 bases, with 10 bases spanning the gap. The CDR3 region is CASSIHLGQETQYF. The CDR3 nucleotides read TGTGCCAGTAGTATTCATCTAGGGCAAGAGACCCAGTACTTC.

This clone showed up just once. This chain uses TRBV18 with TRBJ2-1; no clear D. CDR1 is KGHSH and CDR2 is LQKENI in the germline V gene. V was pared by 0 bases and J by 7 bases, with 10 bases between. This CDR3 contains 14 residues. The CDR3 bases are TGTGCCAGCTCACCACCGGTTGATCTAAATGAGCAGTTCTTC. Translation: CASSPPVDLNEQFF.

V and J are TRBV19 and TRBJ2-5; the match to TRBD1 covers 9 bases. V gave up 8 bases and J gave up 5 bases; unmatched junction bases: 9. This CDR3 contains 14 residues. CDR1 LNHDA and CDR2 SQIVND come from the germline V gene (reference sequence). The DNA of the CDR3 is TGTGCCAGTCAAACAGGGGGCGCGGGTGAGACCCAGTACTTC. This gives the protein CASQTGGAGETQYF.

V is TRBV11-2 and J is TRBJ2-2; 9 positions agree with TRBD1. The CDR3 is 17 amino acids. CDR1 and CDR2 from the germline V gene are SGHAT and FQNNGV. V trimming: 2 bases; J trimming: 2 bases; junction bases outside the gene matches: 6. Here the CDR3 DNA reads TGTGCCAGCAGCTTAACGGGACAGGGATTTAACACCGGGGAGCTGTTTTTT. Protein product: CASSLTGQGFNTGELFF.

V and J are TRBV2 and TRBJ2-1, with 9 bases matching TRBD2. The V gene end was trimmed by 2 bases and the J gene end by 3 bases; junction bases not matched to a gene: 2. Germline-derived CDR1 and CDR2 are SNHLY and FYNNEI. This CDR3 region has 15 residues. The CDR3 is CASSELAGNYNEQFF. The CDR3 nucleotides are TGTGCCAGCAGTGAACTAGCGGGGAACTACAATGAGCAGTTCTTC.

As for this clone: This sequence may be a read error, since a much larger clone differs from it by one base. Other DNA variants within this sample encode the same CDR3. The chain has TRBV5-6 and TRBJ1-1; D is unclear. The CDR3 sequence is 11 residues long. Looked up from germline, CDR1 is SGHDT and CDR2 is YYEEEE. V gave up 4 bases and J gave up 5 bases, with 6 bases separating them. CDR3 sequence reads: CASSLRTEAFF. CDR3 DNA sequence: TGTGCCAGCAGCCTTAGGACTGAAGCTTTCTTT. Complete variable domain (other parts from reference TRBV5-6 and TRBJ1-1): DAGVTQSPTHLIKTRGQQVTLRCSPKSGHDTVSWYQQALGQGPQFIFQYYEEEERQRGNFPDRFSGHQFPNYSSELNVNALLLGDSALYLCASSLRTEAFFGQGTRLTVV.

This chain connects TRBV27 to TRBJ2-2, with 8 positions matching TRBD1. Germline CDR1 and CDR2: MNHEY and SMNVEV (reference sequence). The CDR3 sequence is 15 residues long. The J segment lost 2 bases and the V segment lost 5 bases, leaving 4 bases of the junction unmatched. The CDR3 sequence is CASSPRGLNTGELFF. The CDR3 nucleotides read TGTGCCAGCAGTCCCAGGGGGCTTAACACCGGGGAGCTGTTTTTT.

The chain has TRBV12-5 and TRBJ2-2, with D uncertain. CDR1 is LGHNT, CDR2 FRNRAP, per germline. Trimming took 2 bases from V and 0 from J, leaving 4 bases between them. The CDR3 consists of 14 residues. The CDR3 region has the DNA TGTGCTAGTGGTTTGTCACCGAACACCGGGGAGCTGTTTTTT. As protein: CASGLSPNTGELFF.

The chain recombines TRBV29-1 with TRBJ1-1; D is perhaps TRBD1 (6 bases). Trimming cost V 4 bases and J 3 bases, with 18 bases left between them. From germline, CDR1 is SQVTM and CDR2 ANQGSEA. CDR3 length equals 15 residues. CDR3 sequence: CSVVPRAGADTEAFF. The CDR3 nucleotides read TGCAGCGTTGTCCCCCGGGCAGGGGCGGACACTGAAGCTTTCTTT.

The chain's CDR3 is CASGILPDTQYF. Here the CDR3 DNA reads TGTGCCAGCGGCATCCTCCCCGATACGCAGTATTTT. J is TRBJ2-3 and V is TRBV16; D is ambiguous. Germline V gene lookup returns CDR1 KGHSY and CDR2 FQNENV. The CDR3 is 12 residues long. Trimming shortened V by 8 bases and J by 6 bases, and 12 bases separated the two germline ends.

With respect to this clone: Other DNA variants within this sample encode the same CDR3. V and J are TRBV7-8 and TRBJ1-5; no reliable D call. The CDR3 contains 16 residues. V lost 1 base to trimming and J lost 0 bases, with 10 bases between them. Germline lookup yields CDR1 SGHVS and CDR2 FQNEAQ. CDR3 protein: CASSLEGQLSNQPQHF. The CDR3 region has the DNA TGTGCCAGCAGCTTAGAAGGGCAGCTTAGCAATCAGCCCCAGCATTTT.